These 2 T cell receptor beta chains were sequenced from one sample in a study of cytotoxic CD8 clonotypes in ibrutinib-treated CLL. Libraries were prepared by immunoSEQ multiplex PCR; TCRdb keeps only in-frame clonotypes and omits some of them. This sample has under 200,000 clones, with under 85% found just once. Specimen: PBMCs, collected after 24 months of ibrutinib treatment. Receptor source: a human donor with chronic lymphocytic leukemia.

This chain links TRBV7-9 with TRBJ2-7; D may be TRBD1 (5 bases). CDR3 size: 13 residues. Germline V gives CDR1 SEHNR, CDR2 FQNEAQ (reference sequence). Trimming took 4 bases from V and 4 from J, leaving 11 bases between them. The CDR3 loop is CASSSKGRYEQYF. The CDR3 bases are TGTGCCAGCAGCTCCAAGGGGCGATACGAGCAGTACTTC.

V and J are TRBV2 and TRBJ2-1; 8 bases map to TRBD1. The CDR3 totals 15 residues. The ends lost 7 bases at V and 9 bases at J; junction bases unmatched: 14. The germline V gene has CDR1 SNHLY and CDR2 FYNNEI. Here the CDR3 DNA reads TGTGCCAGCATTGGACAGGGTGGTCCCCATGGTGAGCAGTTCTTC. Encoded protein: CASIGQGGPHGEQFF.